The rows below give T cell receptor beta chains drawn from one sample of a study of immune cell composition in non-small cell lung cancer. Here immunoSEQ multiplex PCR was the method, and the copy in TCRdb shows in-frame clones only, minus some. The sample contains about 6,000 clones, 60% to 85% of which appear only once. Sample: non-adjacent lung tissue. All receptors derive from a human donor with non-small cell lung cancer. Each CDR3 is given with its conserved first and last residue. Each record gives: D gene, CDR3 length, clone size, V gene, J gene, CDR3 protein, CDR3 DNA. The D gene is left open where the match is weak. Clone size is given for some rows only: seen once, a few or many times, or a class if the clone is expanded.

TRBD2	15	-	TRBV6-1	TRBJ2-5	CASTNGRGGQETQYF	TGTGCCAGCACCAATGGGCGGGGGGGCCAAGAGACCCAGTACTTC
TRBD1	15	once	TRBV19	TRBJ2-2	CASSVGQDWGGELFF	TGTGCCAGTAGTGTTGGACAGGATTGGGGCGGGGAGCTGTTTTTT
-	15	-	TRBV28	TRBJ2-5	CASSSSGEFGETQYF	TGTGCCAGCAGTTCCTCCGGAGAGTTCGGGGAGACCCAGTACTTC
TRBD2	14	once	TRBV7-9	TRBJ2-3	CASSPFLRGAAQYF	TGTGCCAGCAGCCCCTTCTTGCGGGGGGCGGCGCAGTATTTT
TRBD2	16	once	TRBV7-2	TRBJ2-1	CASSLEGTSWGHEQFF	TGTGCCAGCAGCTTAGAGGGGACTAGCTGGGGGCATGAGCAGTTCTTC
-	14	-	TRBV7-2	TRBJ2-1	CASSYRVRFDEQFF	TGTGCCAGCAGCTACCGGGTAAGGTTCGATGAGCAGTTCTTC
-	16	-	TRBV11-3	TRBJ1-3	CASSLPGHVSGNTIYF	TGTGCCAGCAGCTTGCCGGGACATGTCTCTGGAAACACCATATATTTT
TRBD1	14	-	TRBV14	TRBJ1-2	CASSRLGTGETYTF	TGTGCCAGCAGCCGACTAGGGACAGGGGAAACCTACACCTTC
-	14	-	TRBV11-1	TRBJ2-2	CASRPTGNTGELFF	TGTGCCAGCAGGCCTACAGGGAACACCGGGGAGCTGTTTTTT
TRBD1	15	few	TRBV28	TRBJ1-2	CASSLLTGGGYGYTF	TGTGCCAGCAGTTTATTGACAGGGGGGGGGTATGGCTACACCTTC
-	16	few	TRBV9	TRBJ1-6	CASSRFQGPDNSPLHF	TGTGCCAGCAGCAGATTTCAGGGGCCCGATAATTCACCCCTCCACTTT
-	14	-	TRBV30	TRBJ2-7	CAWSLGRESTKQYF	TGTGCCTGGAGTCTTGGGCGCGAATCTACGAAGCAGTACTTC
-	14	-	TRBV5-1	TRBJ2-7	CASSDIRGPGEQYF	TGCGCCAGCAGCGACATCAGGGGCCCCGGGGAGCAGTACTTC
-	12	medium-sized	TRBV6-5	TRBJ1-6	CASTEGGSPLHF	TGTGCCAGCACCGAAGGAGGTTCACCCCTCCACTTT
-	19	-	TRBV21-1	TRBJ1-3	CASSSRVGQPYRTGNTIYF	TGTGCCAGCAGCAGCAGGGTCGGACAGCCCTACCGGACTGGAAACACCATATATTTT
TRBD1	14	once	TRBV5-4	TRBJ1-1	CASSLEQGGTEAFF	TGTGCCAGCAGCTTGGAACAGGGGGGAACTGAAGCTTTCTTT
TRBD2	17	-	TRBV9	TRBJ2-3	CASSLAGGATSTDTQYF	TGTGCCAGCAGCCTCGCGGGGGGGGCGACCAGCACAGATACGCAGTATTTT
TRBD1	14	few	TRBV19	TRBJ1-2	CASRLTGPNYGYTF	TGTGCCAGTAGACTGACAGGGCCTAACTATGGCTACACCTTC
-	15	-	TRBV10-1	TRBJ2-1	CASNSGTSIYNEQFF	TGCGCCAGCAACTCCGGGACATCCATCTACAATGAGCAGTTCTTC
TRBD2	14	-	TRBV28	TRBJ2-5	CASSSPPGGGTQYF	TGTGCCAGCAGTTCTCCCCCTGGCGGGGGGACCCAGTACTTC
-	17	medium-sized	TRBV5-1	TRBJ1-2	CASSLRLGRAKDYGYTF	TGCGCCAGCAGCTTGCGCCTAGGCAGGGCGAAGGACTATGGCTACACCTTC
-	14	-	TRBV27	TRBJ1-1	CASSLSGAVTEAFF	TGTGCCAGCAGTTTATCAGGGGCGGTCACTGAAGCTTTCTTT